The clone carrying this T cell receptor beta chain was detected only a few times. No antigen is known for it. This sample was included in a study of CD8 T cells in ankylosing spondylitis. TCRdb ran MiXCR on the 5' RACE reads and lists one entry per CDR3 protein. The data show around 300,000 distinct CDR3 sequences, with approximately 14% seen just once and less than 1.1% held by the top ten. Study-wide results and caveats: Ankylosing spondylitis blood appeared to be characterized by a TCR beta motif of under 10 highly homologous variants. Clones linked to disease, bearing a CD8+ phenotype, were relatively rare in peripheral blood. Significantly higher representation of disease-linked clones was reported for matched ankylosing spondylitis synovial fluid. Some of these motif variants have turned up before, in reports on reactive arthritis synovial fluid and blood.

The CDR3 runs to 15 residues. Germline loops: CDR1 MNHEY, CDR2 SVGAGI. Trimming took 0 bases from V and 8 from J, leaving 16 bases between them. The chain carries TRBV6-5 and TRBJ1-1; D uncertain. The clonotype originates from a male donor with ankylosing spondylitis or in good health (not recorded which). Sample: blood, either unsorted or a sorted T cell fraction (not recorded which). The CDR3 bases are TGTGCCAGCAGTTACTCCCCCTTAGACGGAGTAGAAGCTTTCTTT. It specifies CASSYSPLDGVEAFF.